This entry features one T cell receptor (beta chain) sequence. The data belong to a study of shared clonotypes between healthy human individuals. CD45RO-negative cells were positively selected for CCR7, leaving out terminally differentiated effector memory CD45RA+ cells. V was cut by 3 bases and J by 1 base, with 9 bases left in between. Germline CDR1 reads MDHEN; CDR2 reads SYDVKM. The CDR3 is made up of 14 amino acids. Repertoires were generated with immunoSEQ multiplex PCR, while TCRdb's copy carries only in-frame clones and drops some. This table has approximately 1.9 million clones, approximately 92% appearing once.

The origin of this receptor is a man younger than 35 in good health. Some clones in this sample may be carry-over from other donors' samples. The chain is built from TRBV28 and TRBJ1-1, with a tentative D call TRBD1 (5 bases). Sequencing was done on a sample of naive CD8+ T cells from PBMCs. The CDR3 DNA reads TGTGCCAGCAGTTTTTGGAGGGGGAACACTGAAGCTTTCTTT. Translated, it gives CASSFWRGNTEAFF.